This TCR beta chain was captured in a study of blood T cell repertoires in COVID-19. About the study: COVID-19 samples collected from the United States, Italy and Spain covered acute and convalescent phases. In each case, the material was cDNA or gDNA derived from T cells, B-cell-depleted T cells, or PBMCs.

Assay used: immunoSEQ multiplex PCR; TCRdb lists only in-frame clones, some missing. The repertoire includes under 90,000 clones, roughly 84% of them detected once, and less than 3% sits in the top ten. Germline V gives CDR1 LGHNA, CDR2 YNFKEQ. The CDR3 is 20 residues long. The V end was cut by 4 bases, the J end by 0 bases, with 22 bases between. The sequence came from a man between 65 and 85 years old with active or convalescent COVID-19. Material for sequencing was peripheral blood. The J gene is TRBJ1-6, the V gene TRBV4-2; tentative D call: TRBD1 (6 bases). The CDR3 region has the DNA TGTGCCAGCAGCCGTACGGGACAAAGGGGTAGGAGCTCCTATAATTCACCCCTCCACTTT. Amino acids: CASSRTGQRGRSSYNSPLHF.